A single sample gave rise to the 28 T cell receptor beta chains below, sequenced in a study of metastatic and nonmetastatic thyroid tumors (dated by TCRdb to the early 2020s). Libraries were prepared through PCR. For sequencing, an Illumina HiSeq 4000 was employed. The public reads were reanalyzed by TCRdb: fastp trimming at Q25, MiXCR alignment, in-frame beta chains only. For this sample the table gives about 35,000 clones, of which 15% to 20% were detected only once. The ten biggest clones cover approximately 16% of the sample. Before undergoing thyroid surgery, none of the patients had been given any kind of treatment. Input material: blood. The origin of the receptors is a female donor with papillary thyroid cancer or a benign thyroid nodule (not recorded which). Some clones in this sample may be carry-over from other donors' samples.

The chain has TRBV5-1 and TRBJ2-3; weak D call: TRBD2 (6 bases). The CDR3 contains 16 residues. CDR1 is SGHRS and CDR2 is YFSETQ in the germline V gene. V lost 0 bases, J lost 0 bases, and 11 bases lay in between. CDR3 bases: TGCGCCAGCAGCTTGGTAGTAGCGGCTAGCACAGATACGCAGTATTTT. This encodes CASSLVVAASTDTQYF.

This clone was counted many times. The gene calls are TRBV6-4 and TRBJ2-1, with 11 bases that match TRBD2. After removal of 2 bases from V and 7 bases from J, the junction contained 1 base not matched to a gene. The CDR3 length is 14 residues. The germline gives CDR1 MRHNA, CDR2 SNTAGT. CDR3 loop: CASSDGTSGNEQFF. In DNA form, the CDR3 reads TGTGCCAGCAGTGACGGGACTAGCGGAAATGAGCAGTTCTTC.

This clone has a count of ten or more. The sample carries other DNA sequences with the same CDR3. The rearrangement links TRBV20-1 to TRBJ2-7, with 11 bases identical to TRBD2. The CDR3 sequence is 13 residues long. Germline-derived CDR1 and CDR2 are DFQATT and SNEGSKA (reference sequence). The trim removed 1 base at V and 4 bases at J, leaving 0 bases unmatched. The DNA of the CDR3 is TGCAGTGCTAGAGGACTAGCGGGATACGAGCAGTACTTC. It is translated as CSARGLAGYEQYF.

Details on this clone: The conserved phenylalanine or tryptophan is not found at the CDR3 terminus, so this likely reflects a read error. The V gene is TRBV5-1, the J gene TRBJ2-4; the D is unclear. This CDR3 spans 15 amino acids. CDR1 is SGHRS, CDR2 YFSETQ, per germline. The CDR3: CASSLVPSPNNIQYL. Written as DNA, the CDR3 is TGCGCCAGCAGCTTGGTCCCCAGCCCCAATAACATTCAGTACTTA.

This clone was seen more than once but under ten times. This chain links TRBV20-1 with TRBJ1-1; D unresolved. Per the germline V gene, CDR1 is DFQATT and CDR2 is SNEGSKA (reference sequence). With 0 bases removed from V and 5 bases from J, the gap between germline ends came to 13 bases. The CDR3 covers 14 residues. The CDR3: CSARDSGVNTEAFF. In DNA form, the CDR3 reads TGCAGTGCTAGAGATTCCGGGGTCAATACTGAAGCTTTCTTT.

The J gene is TRBJ1-6, the V gene TRBV18; D call uncertain. The V and J ends lost 2 bases and 8 bases respectively, with 19 bases between them. CDR3 length: 17 residues. Per the germline V gene, CDR1 is KGHSH and CDR2 is LQKENI. The CDR3 protein is CASSPVFGPAEDSPLHF. The DNA of the CDR3 is TGTGCCAGCTCACCAGTGTTCGGCCCTGCGGAGGATTCACCCCTCCACTTT. Variable domain in full (rest from reference TRBV18 and TRBJ1-6): NAGVMQNPRHLVRRRGQEARLRCSPMKGHSHVYWYRQLPEEGLKFMVYLQKENIIDESGMPKERFSAEFPKEGPSILRIQQVVRGDSAAYFCASSPVFGPAEDSPLHFGNGTRLTVT.

This sequence joins TRBV28 and TRBJ2-7; D may be TRBD1 or TRBD2 (5 bases each). The CDR3 loop spans 15 amino acids. Trimming removed 6 bases from V and 7 bases from J, with 22 bases in between. Germline V gene data show CDR1 as MDHEN and CDR2 as SYDVKM. CDR3 protein: CASRAWDHYSREQYF. The DNA of the CDR3 is TGTGCCAGCAGGGCGTGGGACCACTACTCCCGTGAGCAGTACTTC.

The chain recombines TRBV4-3 with TRBJ2-7; tentatively, D is TRBD1 (6 bases). Germline CDR1 reads LGHNA; CDR2 reads YSLEER. The V end lost 5 bases, the J end lost 3 bases, and 20 bases lay between the germline ends. The CDR3 extends over 16 amino acids. CDR3 region: CASSTAYSGQNYEQYF. The CDR3 coding sequence is TGCGCCAGCAGCACAGCCTATTCTGGACAGAACTACGAGCAGTACTTC.

Comments on this clone: It may be a read error: a sequence one base away is much more abundant. The same CDR3 can be traced to other DNA sequences in this sample. This chain uses TRBV27 with TRBJ2-7; 8 bases agree with TRBD1. Germline V gene sequence: CDR1 MNHEY, CDR2 SMNVEV (reference sequence). This CDR3 spans 15 amino acids. CDR3 DNA: TGTGCCAGCAGTCTCGGGACAGGTCTTACCTACGAGCAGTATTTC. This encodes CASSLGTGLTYEQYF.

The rearrangement joins TRBV6-2 or TRBV6-3 to TRBJ2-7, with 8 nucleotides matching TRBD2. Trimming took 5 bases from V and 5 from J; bases not matched to a gene: 5. The CDR3 has 13 residues. Germline CDR1 and CDR2: MNHEY and SVGEGT. The CDR3 sequence is CASSQREHNEQYF. In nucleotides, the CDR3 is TGTGCCAGCAGTCAGCGGGAGCACAACGAGCAGTACTTC.

V usage is TRBV6-2 or TRBV6-3 and J usage is TRBJ2-7; perhaps TRBD1 as D (6 bases). This CDR3 has 15 amino acids. Germline values: CDR1 MNHEY, CDR2 SVGEGT. V gave up 0 bases and J gave up 0 bases, with 9 bases separating them. Written as DNA, the CDR3 is TGTGCCAGCAGTTACTCGGGACAAGTCTCCTACGAGCAGTACTTC. This gives the protein CASSYSGQVSYEQYF.

This clone was counted a few times. The gene calls are TRBV6-9 and TRBJ1-1; TRBD1 matches at 7 bases. CDR1 is MNHGY, CDR2 SVAAGI, per germline. J gave up 1 base and V 10 bases, and 6 bases lay outside the gene matches. The CDR3 extends over 13 amino acids. This CDR3 reads CATDRDRNTEAFF. As DNA, the CDR3 is TGTGCCACCGACCGGGACAGGAACACTGAAGCTTTCTTT.

V gene TRBV6-1 combines with J gene TRBJ2-1; possibly TRBD2 for D (6 bases). Germline assignment: CDR1 MNHNS and CDR2 SASEGT. Trimming cost V 9 bases and J 7 bases, with 19 bases left between them. The CDR3 extends over 14 amino acids. CDR3 coding DNA: TGTGCCAGAACCACGGTAGCGGCGGGGAATGAGCAGTTCTTC. Translated: CARTTVAAGNEQFF.

In its sample, this clone ranks as medium-sized. The chain has TRBV28 and TRBJ2-7; TRBD2 aligns across 11 bases. The CDR3 loop spans 16 amino acids. V trimming: 8 bases; J trimming: 7 bases; junction bases outside the gene matches: 16. Germline values: CDR1 MDHEN, CDR2 SYDVKM. CDR3 region: CASGDPLAGGKDEQYF. The CDR3 DNA sequence: TGTGCCAGCGGAGACCCCCTAGCGGGAGGAAAGGATGAGCAGTACTTC.

This clone was picked up many times. The chain joins TRBV20-1 to TRBJ2-5; weak D call: TRBD1 (5 bases). Germline lookup yields CDR1 DFQATT and CDR2 SNEGSKA (reference sequence). V was cut by 1 base and J by 4 bases, with 13 bases left in between. This CDR3 is 14 amino acids long. The CDR3 DNA follows: TGCAGTGCTAGAGCCGACAGTAGCCTAGAGACCCAGTACTTC. As protein: CSARADSSLETQYF.

This clone has ten or more counts. The chain couples TRBV9 to TRBJ2-1; D gene uncertain. V lost 0 bases to trimming and J lost 5 bases, with 9 bases between them. Germline V lookup: CDR1 SGDLS, CDR2 YYNGEE. CDR3 length: 14 amino acids. The CDR3 bases are TGTGCCAGCAGCGTAGGACATAGCCACAATGAGCAGTTCTTC. Protein product: CASSVGHSHNEQFF.

This clone was recorded a few times. It may be a read error: a sequence one base away is much more abundant. The same CDR3 arises from other DNA sequences in this sample as well. The CDR3 region has the DNA TGCAGCGTTGCGTTGCAGTTAAACACCGGGGAGCTTTTTTTT. Translation gives CSVALQLNTGELFF. The rearrangement joins TRBV29-1 to TRBJ2-2; weak D call: TRBD2 (5 bases). The CDR3 totals 14 residues. Germline lookup yields CDR1 SQVTM and CDR2 ANQGSEA.

Ten or more counts support this clone. The CDR3 loop is CASRAGGLQEQFF. CDR3 DNA sequence: TGTGCCAGTAGGGCGGGAGGGCTTCAGGAGCAGTTCTTC. This sequence joins TRBV19 and TRBJ2-1, with TRBD2 identical over 9 bases. Germline CDR1 reads LNHDA; CDR2 reads SQIVND (reference sequence). Unmatched junction bases numbered 7, after V lost 6 bases and J lost 10 bases. The CDR3 runs to 13 residues. Filled out from reference TRBV19 and TRBJ2-1, the complete variable domain reads DGGITQSPKYLFRKEGQNVTLSCEQNLNHDAMYWYRQDPGQGLRLIYYSQIVNDFQKGDIAEGYSVSREKKESFPLTVTSAQKNPTAFYLCASRAGGLQEQFFGPGTRLTVL.

This clone was recorded once. A much larger clone differs by one base, so this may be a read error. The same CDR3 also results from other DNA sequences found in this sample. This chain connects TRBV11-3 to TRBJ1-1; D is possibly TRBD1 (6 bases). Germline V CDR1 and CDR2: SGHNT, YENEEA. The CDR3 spans 12 residues. CDR3 DNA: TGTGCCAGCAGCCGGTCAGGGGTTGAAGCCTTCTTT. This codes for CASSRSGVEAFF.

In this sample, this clone turned up many times. CDR3 bases: TGCAGTGCTAGAGTCGACAGGGGGATCCACGAGCAGTACTTC. Protein: CSARVDRGIHEQYF. The rearrangement links TRBV20-1 to TRBJ2-7, with 9 bases identical to TRBD1. J was trimmed by 5 bases and V by 1 base; bases with no gene match: 6. The CDR3 consists of 14 residues. Germline assignment: CDR1 DFQATT and CDR2 SNEGSKA (reference sequence).

This clone was found many times. CDR3 sequence (DNA): TGTGCCAGCTCCCCCAGTCTGAACACTGAAGCTTTCTTT. It encodes CASSPSLNTEAFF. V gene TRBV18 combines with J gene TRBJ1-1; D not certain. The CDR3 spans 13 residues. Germline V gene sequence: CDR1 KGHSH, CDR2 LQKENI. V lost 6 bases and J lost 0, with 8 bases in between.

This clone was observed many times. The V call is TRBV3-1, the J call TRBJ2-1; D not resolved. Germline CDR1 and CDR2: LGHDT and YNNKEL (reference sequence). The V end lost 4 bases, the J end lost 7 bases, and 14 bases lay between the germline ends. The CDR3 has 14 residues. The CDR3 nucleotides read TGTGCCAGCAGCCGTACTCTAACCCTAAATGAGCAGTTCTTC. Its protein is CASSRTLTLNEQFF.

This clone was found many times. The chain employs TRBV14 and TRBJ2-2, with 8 bases fitting TRBD2. Germline trimming cut 0 bases from V and 15 bases from J; bases unmatched to any gene: 6. CDR3 length: 13 residues. Germline V lookup: CDR1 SGHDN, CDR2 FVKESK. The CDR3 spells CASSQDRGGGVFF. CDR3 nucleotide sequence: TGTGCCAGCAGCCAAGATCGGGGGGGAGGAGTGTTTTTT.

This clone showed up many times. DNA of the CDR3: TGCAGCGTTCGACAGGGGCGGAACACTGAAGCTTTCTTT. As protein: CSVRQGRNTEAFF. This chain connects TRBV29-1 to TRBJ1-1; 8 bases agree with TRBD1. CDR1 is SQVTM and CDR2 is ANQGSEA in the germline V gene. Trimming took 5 bases from V and 1 from J; bases not matched to a gene: 3. The CDR3 length is 13 residues.

About this clone itself: The junction differs from germline at one of its ends, possibly a read error. The chain couples TRBV7-6 to TRBJ2-5; TRBD1 aligns across 8 bases. The CDR3 is 14 amino acids. Germline CDR1 and CDR2: SGHVS and FNYEAQ. The DNA of the CDR3 is TGTGCCAGCAGCGTCGGGACAGGCAAAGAGACACAGTACTTC. Translated: CASSVGTGKETQYF.

This clone came up many times. Being one base from a much bigger clone, this may be a read error. J is TRBJ2-1 and V is TRBV20-1, with TRBD1 matching over 8 bases. The junction had 8 bases not matched to a gene; V was cut back by 5 bases and J by 5 bases. Per germline, CDR1 DFQATT and CDR2 SNEGSKA (reference sequence). The CDR3 consists of 14 residues. CDR3 DNA sequence: TGCAGTGCTGGTTGGGAACAGGGGGACAATGAGCAGTTCTTC. This sequence encodes CSAGWEQGDNEQFF.

The count of this clone is one. The rearrangement uses TRBV11-2 and TRBJ2-3; D ambiguous. Trimming took 4 bases from V and 4 from J, leaving 15 bases between them. The CDR3 is 15 residues long. The V gene's germline CDR1 is SGHAT and CDR2 FQNNGV. The CDR3 here is CASSSSRFIADTQYF. The CDR3, as DNA: TGTGCCAGCAGCTCCTCGCGATTTATAGCAGATACGCAGTATTTT.

V gene TRBV27 combines with J gene TRBJ1-4; 9 bases agree with TRBD1. This CDR3 has 19 residues. V was pared by 10 bases and J by 8 bases, with 26 bases of the junction left unmatched. The V gene's germline CDR1 is MNHEY and CDR2 SMNVEV (reference sequence). The CDR3 DNA reads TGTGCCATCAGGGGGTGGGGTAGCCAGGGACAGGGCGCAGGGGAAAAACTGTTTTTT. Amino acid sequence: CAIRGWGSQGQGAGEKLFF.